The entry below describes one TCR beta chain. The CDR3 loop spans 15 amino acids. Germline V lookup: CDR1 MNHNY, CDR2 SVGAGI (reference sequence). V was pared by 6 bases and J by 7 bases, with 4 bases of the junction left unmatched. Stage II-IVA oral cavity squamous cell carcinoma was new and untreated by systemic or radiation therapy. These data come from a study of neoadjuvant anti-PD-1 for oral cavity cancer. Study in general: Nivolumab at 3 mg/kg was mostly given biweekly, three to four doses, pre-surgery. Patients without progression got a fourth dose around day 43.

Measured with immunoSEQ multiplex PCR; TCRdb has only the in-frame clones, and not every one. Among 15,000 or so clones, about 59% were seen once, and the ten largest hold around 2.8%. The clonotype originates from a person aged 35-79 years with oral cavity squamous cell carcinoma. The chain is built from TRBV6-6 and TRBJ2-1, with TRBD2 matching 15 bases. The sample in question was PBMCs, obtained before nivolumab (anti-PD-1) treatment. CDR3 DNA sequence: TGTGCCAGCAGCTCCGGACTAGCGGGAGGGAATGAGCAGTTCTTC. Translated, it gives CASSSGLAGGNEQFF.